This T cell receptor beta chain comes out of a study of immune reconstitution after stem cell transplant in scleroderma. V lost 1 base to trimming and J lost 5 bases; unmatched junction nucleotides: 4. The CDR3 has 15 residues. CDR1 is SGHRS, CDR2 YFSETQ, per germline. TCRdb itself ran the RT-PCR reads through MiXCR, one entry per CDR3 protein. The repertoire consists of roughly 1,500 distinct CDR3 sequences, with 15% to 19% occurring once and the leading ten covering 45% to 55%. The sample was taken before or after autologous hematopoietic stem cell transplantation (not recorded which). This chain joins TRBV5-1 and TRBJ2-1, with TRBD1 matching over 9 bases. The receptor was derived from a female donor with systemic sclerosis. The CDR3 region has the DNA TGCGCCAGCAGCTTGTCAGGACAGGGGAACAATGAGCAGTTCTTC. Translated, it gives CASSLSGQGNNEQFF. Looking up the rest from reference TRBV5-1 and TRBJ2-1 gives the full variable domain: KAGVTQTPRYLIKTRGQQVTLSCSPISGHRSVSWYQQTPGQGLQFLFEYFSETQRNKGNFPGRFSGRQFSNSRSEMNVSTLELGDSALYLCASSLSGQGNNEQFFGPGTRLTVL.